The 23 T cell receptor beta chains below come from one sample, sequenced in a study of blood T cell repertoires in COVID-19. Generated by immunoSEQ multiplex PCR, the TCRdb table keeps only in-frame clones and is missing some. The data contain some 150,000 clones, more than 70% of them singletons. Sequencing input: peripheral blood. These receptors came from a woman aged 60-75 years with acute or convalescent COVID-19.

The rearrangement joins TRBV5-5 to TRBJ1-5; 8 bases map to TRBD1. V gave up 4 bases and J gave up 7 bases; unmatched junction bases: 13. The CDR3 loop spans 16 amino acids. The germline CDR1 and CDR2 sequences are SGHKS and YYEKEE (reference sequence). The CDR3 is CASSQAGGSIGQPQHF. The CDR3 region has the DNA TGTGCCAGCAGCCAGGCAGGGGGCTCGATAGGGCAGCCCCAGCATTTT.

The V and J genes are TRBV10-3 and TRBJ1-2, with D unclear. The germline V gene has CDR1 ENHRY and CDR2 SYGVKD. Trimming left V 0 bases short and J 7 bases short, with 6 bases between. CDR3 length equals 12 residues. The chain's CDR3 is CAISESQVGYTF. In DNA, the CDR3 is TGTGCCATCAGTGAGTCGCAGGTTGGCTACACCTTC.

The genes are TRBV6-5 and TRBJ1-1; D is unclear. The CDR3 length is 13 residues. CDR1 and CDR2 from the germline V gene are MNHEY and SVGAGI. Trimming took 7 bases from V and 3 from J, leaving 12 bases between them. The CDR3 region has the DNA TGTGCCAGCAAGAATTGGTTAGACACTGAAGCTTTCTTT. Its protein is CASKNWLDTEAFF.

The chain combines TRBV19 with TRBJ1-6; D possibly corresponds to TRBD1 (5 bases). V was pared by 10 bases and J by 4 bases, with 14 bases between. The germline V gene encodes CDR1 LNHDA and CDR2 SQIVND (reference sequence). The CDR3 extends over 14 amino acids. The CDR3 sequence is CATSSTAYNSPLHF. The CDR3 DNA reads TGTGCCACCTCCTCGACAGCATATAATTCACCCCTCCACTTT.

This rearrangement joins TRBV11-3 to TRBJ2-7; TRBD2 matches 9 bases. V gave up 2 bases and J gave up 4 bases; unmatched junction bases: 6. Germline loops: CDR1 SGHNT, CDR2 YENEEA. This CDR3 region has 15 residues. The CDR3 sequence is CASSLRTAGGYEQYF. CDR3 nucleotides: TGTGCCAGCAGCTTACGGACAGCGGGGGGTTACGAGCAGTACTTC.

The chain joins TRBV6-5 to TRBJ1-4; 7 bases line up with TRBD1. CDR3 length: 13 residues. The ends lost 7 bases at V and 8 bases at J; junction bases unmatched: 7. Per germline, CDR1 MNHEY and CDR2 SVGAGI. CDR3 bases: TGTGCCAGCATAAGGACAGGTGGGGAAAAACTGTTTTTT. Amino acids: CASIRTGGEKLFF.

In its sample, this clone was seen once. The rearrangement joins TRBV28 to TRBJ2-7; 11 bases align to TRBD2. V shed 4 bases and J 7 bases; nucleotides not matched to a gene: 12. The CDR3 sequence is 16 residues long. The germline V gene has CDR1 MDHEN and CDR2 SYDVKM. The DNA for the CDR3 is TGTGCCAGCAGTTCCTTGATTAGCGGGGGGGCCGGAGAGCAGTACTTC. Protein product: CASSSLISGGAGEQYF. Together with reference TRBV28 and TRBJ2-7, the CDR3 gives the full variable domain: DVKVTQSSRYLVKRTGEKVFLECVQDMDHENMFWYRQDPGLGLRLIYFSYDVKMKEKGDIPEGYSVSREKKERFSLILESASTNQTSMYLCASSSLISGGAGEQYFGPGTRLTVT.

This chain joins TRBV9 and TRBJ1-5, with a possible D match to TRBD1 (5 bases). The CDR3 extends over 13 amino acids. The V and J ends lost 4 bases and 5 bases respectively, with 10 bases between them. Germline V gives CDR1 SGDLS, CDR2 YYNGEE. CDR3 amino acids: CASSPGRDQPQHF. The CDR3 DNA is TGTGCCAGCAGCCCAGGGAGGGATCAGCCCCAGCATTTT.

This clone was picked up a small number of times. The rearrangement uses TRBV24-1 and TRBJ2-7; possibly TRBD1 for D (6 bases). Germline V CDR1 and CDR2: KGHDR, SFDVKD. CDR3 size: 13 residues. V was clipped by 2 bases and J by 7 bases, with 11 bases between them. The chain's CDR3 is CATSDYRAKEQYF. The DNA of the CDR3 is TGTGCCACCAGTGATTACAGGGCAAAGGAGCAGTACTTC.

The CDR3 nucleotides read TGCAGCGTCGCCGGGACAGCAAGCCAGCCCCAGCATTTT. It yields the protein CSVAGTASQPQHF. The chain is built from TRBV29-1 and TRBJ1-5; 7 bases fit TRBD1. Germline assignment: CDR1 SQVTM and CDR2 ANQGSEA. The V and J ends lost 6 bases and 7 bases, in that order; junction bases with no gene match: 9. This CDR3 has 13 amino acids.

The chain employs TRBV7-2 and TRBJ2-2, with D possibly being TRBD1 (6 bases). This CDR3 has 15 amino acids. Germline loops: CDR1 SGHTA, CDR2 FQGNSA. The V end was cut by 2 bases, the J end by 4 bases, with 11 bases between. The CDR3 DNA follows: TGTGCCAGCAGCTTACAGGGGCAGGGCACCGGGGAGCTGTTTTTT. It codes for CASSLQGQGTGELFF.

V usage is TRBV19 and J usage is TRBJ2-1, with 8 bases identical to TRBD2. The germline gives CDR1 LNHDA, CDR2 SQIVND (reference sequence). Unmatched junction bases numbered 8, after V lost 3 bases and J lost 7 bases. This CDR3 is 15 amino acids long. The CDR3 region has the DNA TGTGCCAGTAGTATCGCCGGGGGGGGTCAAAATGAGCAGTTCTTC. This sequence encodes CASSIAGGGQNEQFF.

The rearrangement uses TRBV19 and TRBJ1-2, with TRBD1 as a possible D gene (6 bases). CDR1 is LNHDA, CDR2 SQIVND, per germline (reference sequence). The CDR3 totals 18 residues. V lost 5 bases and J 5 bases, leaving 27 bases between the germline ends. CDR3 region: CASSSRGGDTTGVYGYTF. The CDR3 DNA reads TGTGCCAGTAGTTCCCGAGGGGGGGACACCACCGGCGTTTATGGCTACACCTTC.

The chain joins TRBV28 to TRBJ1-1; 7 bases line up with TRBD1. The V segment lost 5 bases and the J segment 10 bases; nucleotides outside the gene matches: 4. Germline V gene lookup returns CDR1 MDHEN and CDR2 SYDVKM. The CDR3 consists of 11 residues. The CDR3 sequence is CASSAPGGAFF. The CDR3 DNA reads TGTGCCAGCAGTGCCCCAGGGGGAGCTTTCTTT.

The chain joins TRBV5-4 to TRBJ1-4; 8 bases map to TRBD1. The germline V gene encodes CDR1 SGHNT and CDR2 YYREEE (reference sequence). V shed 1 base, J shed 7 bases, and the junction held 3 bases outside the gene matches. This CDR3 has 14 amino acids. The CDR3, as DNA: TGTGCCAGCAGCTTGCAGGGGGCTGGTGAAAAACTGTTTTTT. Translation: CASSLQGAGEKLFF.

The chain combines TRBV6-2 or TRBV6-3 with TRBJ1-1; 7 nucleotides align to TRBD1. Germline V CDR1 and CDR2: MNHEY, SVGEGT. This CDR3 has 15 residues. Trimming at V came to 5 bases and at J to 1 base, leaving 7 bases not matched to a gene. CDR3 sequence reads: CASSPRTGSNTEAFF. The CDR3 nucleotides are TGTGCCAGCAGTCCCCGGACAGGTTCGAACACTGAAGCTTTCTTT.

The J gene is TRBJ2-1, the V gene TRBV21-1; the table calls TRBD1, which could not be checked here. TRBV21-1 is a recognized pseudogene. There are 12 residues in the CDR3. CDR3 amino acids: CASSKPRVEQFF. The CDR3 region has the DNA TGTGCCAGCAGCAAACCCAGGGTTGAGCAGTTCTTC.

The chain employs TRBV6-5 and TRBJ2-7; maybe TRBD2 (6 bases). The ends were cut back, 6 bases at V and 0 bases at J, with 12 bases in the middle. CDR3 size: 14 residues. Germline V lookup: CDR1 MNHEY, CDR2 SVGAGI. The CDR3 DNA reads as TGTGCCAGCAGCGGGGGAGGTGGCTCCTACGAGCAGTACTTC. The encoded protein is CASSGGGGSYEQYF.

V gene TRBV30 combines with J gene TRBJ1-6; unclear D gene. CDR3 length: 13 residues. The V end lost 2 bases, the J end lost 8 bases, and 10 bases lay between the germline ends. Looked up from germline, CDR1 is GTSNPN and CDR2 is SVGIG (reference sequence). CDR3 sequence reads: CAWSRNRDSPLHF. CDR3 nucleotide sequence: TGTGCCTGGAGTCGAAATAGAGATTCACCCCTCCACTTT. Looking up the rest from reference TRBV30 and TRBJ1-6 gives the full variable domain: SQTIHQWPATLVQPVGSPLSLECTVEGTSNPNLYWYRQAAGRGLQLLFYSVGIGQISSEVPQNLSASRPQDRQFILSSKKLLLSDSGFYLCAWSRNRDSPLHFGNGTRLTVT.

The chain links TRBV5-5 to TRBJ2-7; D gene unclear. Germline-derived CDR1 and CDR2 are SGHKS and YYEKEE (reference sequence). Trimming cost V 4 bases and J 2 bases, with 10 bases left between them. The CDR3 sequence is 13 residues long. CDR3 in DNA: TGTGCCAGCAGCCGGTGGTTGACCTACGAGCAGTACTTC. It translates to CASSRWLTYEQYF.

V and J are TRBV5-4 and TRBJ1-2; D is unclear. The ends were cut back, 3 bases at V and 3 bases at J, with 12 bases in the middle. Germline V lookup: CDR1 SGHNT, CDR2 YYREEE (reference sequence). The CDR3 runs to 14 residues. The CDR3, as DNA: TGTGCCAGCAGCTCAGACCTGAGGGACTATGGCTACACCTTC. Translation gives CASSSDLRDYGYTF. The variable domain in full, completed from reference TRBV5-4 and TRBJ1-2, reads ETGVTQSPTHLIKTRGQQVTLRCSSQSGHNTVSWYQQALGQGPQFIFQYYREEENGRGNFPPRFSGLQFPNYSSELNVNALELDDSALYLCASSSDLRDYGYTFGSGTRLTVV.

This clone was observed a few times. V and J are TRBV6-5 and TRBJ1-2; D gene ambiguous. The CDR3 spans 12 residues. Germline CDR1 and CDR2: MNHEY and SVGAGI. The V end lost 6 bases, the J end lost 4 bases, and 9 bases lay between the germline ends. Here the CDR3 DNA reads TGTGCCAGCAGGTCAGGAAGCTATGGCTACACCTTC. This gives the protein CASRSGSYGYTF.

This chain connects TRBV19 to TRBJ2-1; 9 positions match TRBD2. Germline V gene sequence: CDR1 LNHDA, CDR2 SQIVND (reference sequence). Trimming cost V 3 bases and J 2 bases; bases outside gene matches: 8. This CDR3 contains 17 residues. In nucleotides, the CDR3 is TGTGCCAGTAGTATGTCTTGGCTAGCGGGGACCTACAATGAGCAGTTCTTC. Amino acids: CASSMSWLAGTYNEQFF.